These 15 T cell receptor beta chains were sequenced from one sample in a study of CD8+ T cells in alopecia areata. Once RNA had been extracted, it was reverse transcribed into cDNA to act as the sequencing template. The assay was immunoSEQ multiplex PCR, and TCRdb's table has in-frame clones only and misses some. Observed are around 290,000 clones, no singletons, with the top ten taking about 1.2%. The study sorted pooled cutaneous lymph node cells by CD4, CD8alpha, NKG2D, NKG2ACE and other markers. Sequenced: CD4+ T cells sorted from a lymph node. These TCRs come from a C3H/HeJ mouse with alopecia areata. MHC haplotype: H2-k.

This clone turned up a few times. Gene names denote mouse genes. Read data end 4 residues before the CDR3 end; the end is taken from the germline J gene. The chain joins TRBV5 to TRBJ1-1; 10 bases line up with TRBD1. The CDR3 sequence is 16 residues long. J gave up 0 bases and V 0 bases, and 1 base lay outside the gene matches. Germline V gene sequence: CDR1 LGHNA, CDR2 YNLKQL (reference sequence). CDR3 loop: CASSQDGQGANTEVFF. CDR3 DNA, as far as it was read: TGTGCCAGCAGCCAAGACGGACAGGGGGCAAACACA.

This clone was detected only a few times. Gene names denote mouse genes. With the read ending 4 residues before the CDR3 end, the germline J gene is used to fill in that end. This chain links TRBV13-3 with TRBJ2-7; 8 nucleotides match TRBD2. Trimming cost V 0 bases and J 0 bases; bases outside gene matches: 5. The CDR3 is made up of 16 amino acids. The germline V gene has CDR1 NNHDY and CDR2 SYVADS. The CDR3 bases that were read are TGTGCCAGCAGTGATGCTAGGGGGGGCGTCTCCTAT. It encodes CASSDARGGVSY. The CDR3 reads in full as CASSDARGGVSYEQYF.

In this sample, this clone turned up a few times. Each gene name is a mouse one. CDR3 residues: CTCSGTRAEQFF. The part of the CDR3 DNA that was read is TGCACCTGCAGTGGCACACGGGCT. V and J are TRBV1 and TRBJ2-1; unclear D gene. The read falls 4 residues short of the CDR3 end, and the missing part is taken from the germline J gene. This CDR3 is 12 amino acids long. Germline CDR1 NSQYPW, CDR2 LRSPGD (reference sequence).

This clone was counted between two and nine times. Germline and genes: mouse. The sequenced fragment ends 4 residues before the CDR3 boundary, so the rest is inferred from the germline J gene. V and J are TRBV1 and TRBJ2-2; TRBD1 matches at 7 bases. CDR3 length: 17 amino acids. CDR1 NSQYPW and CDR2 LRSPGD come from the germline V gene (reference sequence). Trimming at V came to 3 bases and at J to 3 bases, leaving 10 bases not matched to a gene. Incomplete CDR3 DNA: TGCACCTGCAGTGCCTTACAGGGGAGAGAGGACACCGGG. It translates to CTCSALQGREDTG. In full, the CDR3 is CTCSALQGREDTGQLYF.

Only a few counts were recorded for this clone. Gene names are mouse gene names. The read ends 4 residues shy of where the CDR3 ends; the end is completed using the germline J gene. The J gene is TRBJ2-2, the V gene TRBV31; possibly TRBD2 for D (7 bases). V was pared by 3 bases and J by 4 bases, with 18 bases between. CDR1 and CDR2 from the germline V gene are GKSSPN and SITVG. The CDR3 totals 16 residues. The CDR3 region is CAWSPRGGRGTGQLYF. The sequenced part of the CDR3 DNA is TGTGCCTGGAGCCCCCGCGGGGGGCGCGGCACCGGG. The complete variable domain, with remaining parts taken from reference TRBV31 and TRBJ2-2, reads AQTIHQWPVAEIKAVGSPLSLGCTIKGKSSPNLYWYWQATGGTLQQLFYSITVGQVESVVQLNLSASRPKDDQFILSTEKLLLSHSGFYLCAWSPRGGRGTGQLYFGEGSKLTVL.

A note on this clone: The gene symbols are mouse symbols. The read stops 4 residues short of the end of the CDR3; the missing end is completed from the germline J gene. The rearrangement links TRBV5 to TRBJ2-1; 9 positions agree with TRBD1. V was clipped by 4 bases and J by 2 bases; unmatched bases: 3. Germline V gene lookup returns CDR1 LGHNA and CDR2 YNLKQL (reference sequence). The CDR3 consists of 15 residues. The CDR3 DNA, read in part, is TGTGCCAGCAGCCCCCGGGACAGGGACTATGCT. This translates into CASSPRDRDYA. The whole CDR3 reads CASSPRDRDYAEQFF.

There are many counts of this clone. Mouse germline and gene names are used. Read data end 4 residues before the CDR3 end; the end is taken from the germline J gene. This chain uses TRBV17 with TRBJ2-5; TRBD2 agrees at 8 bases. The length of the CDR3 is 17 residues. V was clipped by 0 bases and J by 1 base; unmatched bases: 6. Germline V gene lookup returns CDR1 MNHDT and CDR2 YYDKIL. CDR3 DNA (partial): TGTGCTAGCAGTAGAGATCCGGGGGGGCGCGACCAAGAC. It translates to CASSRDPGGRDQD. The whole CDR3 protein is CASSRDPGGRDQDTQYF.

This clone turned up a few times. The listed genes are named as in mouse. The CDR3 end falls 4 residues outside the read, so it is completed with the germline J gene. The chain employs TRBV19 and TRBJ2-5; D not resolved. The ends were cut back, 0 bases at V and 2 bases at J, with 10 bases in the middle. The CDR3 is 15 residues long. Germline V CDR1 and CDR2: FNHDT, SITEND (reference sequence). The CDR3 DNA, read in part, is TGTGCCAGCAGTATAGGGTTACTCACCCAAGAC. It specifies CASSIGLLTQD. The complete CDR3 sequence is CASSIGLLTQDTQYF.

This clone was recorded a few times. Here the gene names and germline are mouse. The covered CDR3 bases are TGTGCCAGCAGTTGGACAGGGGGTGCAGAA. Its translation is CASSWTGGAE. The complete CDR3 reads CASSWTGGAETLYF. The chain joins TRBV13-1 to TRBJ2-3; 9 bases line up with TRBD1. The CDR3 end falls 4 residues outside the read, so it is completed with the germline J gene. This CDR3 comprises 14 residues. After removal of 4 bases from V and 1 base from J, the junction contained 1 base not matched to a gene. The germline CDR1 and CDR2 sequences are NSHNY and SYGAGN.

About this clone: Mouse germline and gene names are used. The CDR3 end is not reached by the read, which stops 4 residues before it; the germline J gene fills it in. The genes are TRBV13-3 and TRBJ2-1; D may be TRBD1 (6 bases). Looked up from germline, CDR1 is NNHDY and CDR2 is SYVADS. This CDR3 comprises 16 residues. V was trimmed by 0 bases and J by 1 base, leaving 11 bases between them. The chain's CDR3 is CASSDGGTKNYAEQFF. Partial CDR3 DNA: TGTGCCAGCAGTGATGGGGGGACAAAGAACTATGCT.

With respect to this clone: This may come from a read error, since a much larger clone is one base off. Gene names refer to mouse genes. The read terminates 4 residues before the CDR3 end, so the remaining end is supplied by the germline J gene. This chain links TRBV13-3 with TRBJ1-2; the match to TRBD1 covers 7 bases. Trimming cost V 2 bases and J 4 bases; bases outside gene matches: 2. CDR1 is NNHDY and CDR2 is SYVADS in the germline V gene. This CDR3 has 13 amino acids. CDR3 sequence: CASSEQGSSDYTF. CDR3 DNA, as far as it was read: TGTGCCAGCAGTGAACAGGGGAGCTCC.

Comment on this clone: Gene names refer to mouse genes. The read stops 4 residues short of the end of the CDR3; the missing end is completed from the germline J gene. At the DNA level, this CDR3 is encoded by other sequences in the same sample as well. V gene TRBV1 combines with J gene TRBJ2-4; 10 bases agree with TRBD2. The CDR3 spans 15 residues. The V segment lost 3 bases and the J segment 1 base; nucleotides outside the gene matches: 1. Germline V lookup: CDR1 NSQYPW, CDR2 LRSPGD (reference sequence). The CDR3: CTCSAGTGGQNTLYF. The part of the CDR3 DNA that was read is TGCACCTGCAGTGCGGGGACTGGGGGTCAAAAC.

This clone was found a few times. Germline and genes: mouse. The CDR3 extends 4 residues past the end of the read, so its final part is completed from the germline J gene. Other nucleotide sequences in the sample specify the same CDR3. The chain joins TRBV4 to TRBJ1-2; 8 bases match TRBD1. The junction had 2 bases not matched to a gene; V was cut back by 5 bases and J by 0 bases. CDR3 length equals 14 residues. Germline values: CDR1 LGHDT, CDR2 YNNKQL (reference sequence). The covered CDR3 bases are TGTGCCAGCAGCCTACAGGGGGCAAACTCC. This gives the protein CASSLQGANS. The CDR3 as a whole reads CASSLQGANSDYTF.

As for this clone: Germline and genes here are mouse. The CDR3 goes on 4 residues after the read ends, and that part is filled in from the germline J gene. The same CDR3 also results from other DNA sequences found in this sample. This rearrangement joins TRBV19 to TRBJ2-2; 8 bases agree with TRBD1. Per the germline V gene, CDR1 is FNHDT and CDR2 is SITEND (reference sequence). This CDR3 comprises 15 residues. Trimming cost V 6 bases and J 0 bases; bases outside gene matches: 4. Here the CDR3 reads CASTRQGTNTGQLYF. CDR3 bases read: TGTGCCAGCACCCGACAGGGGACAAACACCGGG. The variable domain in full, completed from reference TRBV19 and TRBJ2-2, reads GGIITQTPKFLIGQEGQKLTLKCQQNFNHDTMYWYRQDSGKGLRLIYYSITENDLQKGDLSEGYDASREKKSSFSLTVTSAQKNEMAVFLCASTRQGTNTGQLYFGEGSKLTVL.

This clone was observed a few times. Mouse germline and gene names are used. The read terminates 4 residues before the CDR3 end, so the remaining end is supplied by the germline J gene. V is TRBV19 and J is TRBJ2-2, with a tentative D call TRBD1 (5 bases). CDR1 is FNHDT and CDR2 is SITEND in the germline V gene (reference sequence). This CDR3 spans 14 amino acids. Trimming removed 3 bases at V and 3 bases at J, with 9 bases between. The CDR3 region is CASSTGKDTGQLYF. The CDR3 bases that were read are TGTGCCAGCAGTACAGGGAAGGACACCGGG.